A selection of T cell receptor beta chains follows, all from one sample in a study of CD8 T cells in ankylosing spondylitis. MiXCR, applied by TCRdb to the 5' RACE reads, yields one record per CDR3 protein. The repertoire holds 300,000 to 350,000 distinct CDR3 sequences, with approximately 10% as singletons. The sequencing sample was made of blood, either unsorted or a sorted T cell fraction (not recorded which). The source of these receptors is a female donor with ankylosing spondylitis or in good health (not recorded which). Each CDR3 is given with its conserved first and last residue. The order of the fields is V gene, clone size, J gene, D gene, CDR3 DNA, CDR3 protein. A D gene is named only where the DNA matches it firmly. Clone size appears in some rows only: once, few, many, or a class for an expanded clone.

V gene: TRBV20-1; clone size: many; J gene: TRBJ1-3; D gene: TRBD1; CDR3 DNA: TGCAGTGCCCGCCTTGGACAGGGGGCAGACACCATATATTTT; CDR3 protein: CSARLGQGADTIYF
V gene: TRBV12-3/TRBV12-4; clone size: once; J gene: TRBJ1-4; D gene: .; CDR3 DNA: TGTGCCAGCAGTTTGGGGGCAGTTGAAAAACTGTTTTTT; CDR3 protein: CASSLGAVEKLFF
V gene: TRBV10-3; clone size: many; J gene: TRBJ2-5; D gene: TRBD2; CDR3 DNA: TGTGCCATCAGTGAGTCAGGGACTAGTGGCGAGACCCAGTACTTC; CDR3 protein: CAISESGTSGETQYF
V gene: TRBV28; clone size: many; J gene: TRBJ2-7; D gene: .; CDR3 DNA: TGTGCCAGTCTACCGGCACACTCCTACGAGCAGTACTTC; CDR3 protein: CASLPAHSYEQYF
V gene: TRBV20-1; clone size: many; J gene: TRBJ2-7; D gene: TRBD2; CDR3 DNA: TGCAGTGCACGGACTAGCGCCTCCTACGAGCAGTACTTC; CDR3 protein: CSARTSASYEQYF
V gene: TRBV2; clone size: few; J gene: TRBJ1-5; D gene: .; CDR3 DNA: TGTGCCAGCAGTCCGACCGTAAACAGGGATCAGCCCCAGCATTTT; CDR3 protein: CASSPTVNRDQPQHF
V gene: TRBV7-2; clone size: few; J gene: TRBJ2-7; D gene: TRBD1; CDR3 DNA: TGTGCCAGCAGCTTAGGGCCCCCTAGACAGGGAAGAGAGCAGTACTTC; CDR3 protein: CASSLGPPRQGREQYF
V gene: TRBV27; clone size: few; J gene: TRBJ2-7; D gene: TRBD2; CDR3 DNA: TGTGCCAGCAGTTTGGGACAGGGACTAGCGGGACGATCCTACGAGCAGTACTTC; CDR3 protein: CASSLGQGLAGRSYEQYF
V gene: TRBV29-1; clone size: many; J gene: TRBJ2-4; D gene: TRBD2; CDR3 DNA: TGCAGCGTTGAATCGACTAGCGGGATCGGAAACATTCAGTACTTC; CDR3 protein: CSVESTSGIGNIQYF
V gene: TRBV29-1; clone size: .; J gene: TRBJ2-5; D gene: .; CDR3 DNA: TGCAGCGTTGAGGGGATCGGATTCAGGGGCGAACAAGAGACCCAGTACTTC; CDR3 protein: CSVEGIGFRGEQETQYF
V gene: TRBV12-3/TRBV12-4; clone size: many; J gene: TRBJ1-2; D gene: .; CDR3 DNA: TGTGCCAGCAGTCGGATGGTAGGCTATGGCTACACCTTC; CDR3 protein: CASSRMVGYGYTF
V gene: TRBV5-5; clone size: many; J gene: TRBJ2-1; D gene: TRBD2; CDR3 DNA: TGTGCCAGCACCTCTAGCGGGAGCTCCTACAATGAGCAGTTCTTC; CDR3 protein: CASTSSGSSYNEQFF
V gene: TRBV20-1; clone size: many; J gene: TRBJ2-1; D gene: TRBD2; CDR3 DNA: TGCAGTGTCCAGACTAGCGGGGGGGAAAATGAGCAGTTCTTC; CDR3 protein: CSVQTSGGENEQFF
V gene: TRBV20-1; clone size: many; J gene: TRBJ2-3; D gene: .; CDR3 DNA: TGCAGTGCTAGACATTCGAATTCAGATACGCAGTATTTT; CDR3 protein: CSARHSNSDTQYF
V gene: TRBV20-1; clone size: few; J gene: TRBJ2-5; D gene: .; CDR3 DNA: TGCAGTGCTAGAGATCGAGTCGGGGGGCCAGAGACCCAGTACTTC; CDR3 protein: CSARDRVGGPETQYF
V gene: TRBV28; clone size: many; J gene: TRBJ2-3; D gene: .; CDR3 DNA: TGTGCCAGCAGTTTATGGGCTCTGGCAGATACGCAGTATTTT; CDR3 protein: CASSLWALADTQYF
V gene: TRBV20-1; clone size: many; J gene: TRBJ2-7; D gene: .; CDR3 DNA: TGCAGTGCTAGAGATCTGGGCGGGGTGGGTTCCTACGAGCAGTACTTC; CDR3 protein: CSARDLGGVGSYEQYF
V gene: TRBV20-1; clone size: few; J gene: TRBJ2-2; D gene: TRBD2; CDR3 DNA: TGCAGTGCTAGAGATCCACTAAAGCGGGAGGATGTAGGGGAGCTGTTTTTT; CDR3 protein: CSARDPLKREDVGELFF
V gene: TRBV7-2; clone size: many; J gene: TRBJ2-7; D gene: .; CDR3 DNA: TGTGCCAGCAGCTTAAACCCCGGCCCCTACGAGCAGTACTTC; CDR3 protein: CASSLNPGPYEQYF
V gene: TRBV7-6; clone size: many; J gene: TRBJ2-1; D gene: .; CDR3 DNA: TGTGCCAGCAGCCCAGTTTCCCCCCTTAGGGGGGGGTCAAACAATGAGCAGTTCTTC; CDR3 protein: CASSPVSPLRGGSNNEQFF
V gene: TRBV20-1; clone size: .; J gene: TRBJ2-7; D gene: .; CDR3 DNA: TGCAGTGCAAGGAGGGGCTCCCTGGGCGAGCAGTACTTC; CDR3 protein: CSARRGSLGEQYF
V gene: TRBV7-2; clone size: many; J gene: TRBJ1-5; D gene: TRBD1; CDR3 DNA: TGTGCCAGCAGCTCCACAGGGGTTCAGCCCCAGCATTTT; CDR3 protein: CASSSTGVQPQHF
V gene: TRBV5-1; clone size: many; J gene: TRBJ2-1; D gene: TRBD1; CDR3 DNA: TGCGCCAGCAGCTTGGAGGGTGGGACAGGGATAGATGAGCAGTTCTTC; CDR3 protein: CASSLEGGTGIDEQFF
V gene: TRBV20-1; clone size: few; J gene: TRBJ1-4; D gene: .; CDR3 DNA: TGCAGTGCCCTTGACGGGGGAGGATATGAAAAACTGTTTTTT; CDR3 protein: CSALDGGGYEKLFF
V gene: TRBV20-1; clone size: many; J gene: TRBJ1-3; D gene: TRBD1; CDR3 DNA: TGCAGTGCTAGGGATTCAGGGGGCGTTGGAAACACCATATATTTT; CDR3 protein: CSARDSGGVGNTIYF
V gene: TRBV5-1; clone size: .; J gene: TRBJ2-7; D gene: TRBD1; CDR3 DNA: TGCGCCAGCAGCTTGATTGGACAGGGGATCAACTACGAGCAGTACTTC; CDR3 protein: CASSLIGQGINYEQYF
V gene: TRBV7-2; clone size: few; J gene: TRBJ2-1; D gene: TRBD2; CDR3 DNA: TGTGCCAGCAGCTTAGCGCTAGGCGGGAGCTACAATGAGCAGTTCTTC; CDR3 protein: CASSLALGGSYNEQFF
V gene: TRBV20-1; clone size: many; J gene: TRBJ1-6; D gene: .; CDR3 DNA: TGCAGTGCTGGCTTTGAGGTCGGGGAAGGGTTTAATTCACCCCTCCACTTT; CDR3 protein: CSAGFEVGEGFNSPLHF
V gene: TRBV6-2/TRBV6-3; clone size: .; J gene: TRBJ2-1; D gene: TRBD2; CDR3 DNA: TGTGCCAGCAGTCTACGGACTAGCGGGACGCCCGGACTTTTGGGTGAGCAGTTCTTC; CDR3 protein: CASSLRTSGTPGLLGEQFF
V gene: TRBV3-1; clone size: .; J gene: TRBJ2-1; D gene: TRBD2; CDR3 DNA: TGTGCCAGCAGCTATGGACTAGCGGGGGGAAGGGATGAGCAGTTCTTC; CDR3 protein: CASSYGLAGGRDEQFF
V gene: TRBV6-1; clone size: few; J gene: TRBJ2-1; D gene: TRBD2; CDR3 DNA: TGTGCCAGCAGGGCCGGGACTAGCGGGGGTCCTGAGCAGTTCTTC; CDR3 protein: CASRAGTSGGPEQFF
V gene: TRBV5-6; clone size: many; J gene: TRBJ1-4; D gene: .; CDR3 DNA: TGTGCCAGCAGCTTGAACCGGGATGAAAAACTGTTTTTT; CDR3 protein: CASSLNRDEKLFF
V gene: TRBV5-6; clone size: .; J gene: TRBJ2-1; D gene: .; CDR3 DNA: TGTGCCGGCAGCTTGTGGGGCGGGAATGAGCAGTTCTTC; CDR3 protein: CAGSLWGGNEQFF
V gene: TRBV7-6; clone size: many; J gene: TRBJ2-1; D gene: .; CDR3 DNA: TGTGCCAGCACCCCGGGGGTATCCAATGAGCAGTTCTTC; CDR3 protein: CASTPGVSNEQFF
V gene: TRBV28; clone size: many; J gene: TRBJ1-1; D gene: TRBD1; CDR3 DNA: TGTGCCAGCAGTTCCTTACGGCCCCCTCCGGACAGGGTTAAGGTGAACACTGAAGCTTTCTTT; CDR3 protein: CASSSLRPPPDRVKVNTEAFF
V gene: TRBV28; clone size: many; J gene: TRBJ1-5; D gene: .; CDR3 DNA: TGTGCCAGCAGTTTAAAACAGGGCAATCAGCCCCAGCATTTT; CDR3 protein: CASSLKQGNQPQHF
V gene: TRBV18; clone size: .; J gene: TRBJ2-7; D gene: TRBD1; CDR3 DNA: TGTGCCAGCTCACCACAGGGGGCGATCGGCGAGCAGTACTTC; CDR3 protein: CASSPQGAIGEQYF
V gene: TRBV20-1; clone size: many; J gene: TRBJ2-7; D gene: TRBD1; CDR3 DNA: TGCAGTATCTCAAGGGGACAGGCCGTCGAGCAGTACTTC; CDR3 protein: CSISRGQAVEQYF
V gene: TRBV20-1; clone size: .; J gene: TRBJ1-4; D gene: TRBD1; CDR3 DNA: TGCAGTGCTAATGAGAGGGGGCGAGGTCGGGGTGAAAAACTGTTTTTT; CDR3 protein: CSANERGRGRGEKLFF
V gene: TRBV5-1; clone size: many; J gene: TRBJ2-1; D gene: TRBD2; CDR3 DNA: TGCGCCAGCAGCTTGGGGGAAGCGGGAGAATTCTATGAGCAGTTCTTC; CDR3 protein: CASSLGEAGEFYEQFF
V gene: TRBV6-2/TRBV6-3; clone size: .; J gene: TRBJ2-7; D gene: TRBD2; CDR3 DNA: TGTGCCAGCACCTCTATGGGACTAATCTACGACCAGTACTTC; CDR3 protein: CASTSMGLIYDQYF
V gene: TRBV12-3/TRBV12-4; clone size: .; J gene: TRBJ2-1; D gene: TRBD2; CDR3 DNA: TGTGCCAACAGTCCATTAGCGGGGGGGCGGTACAATGAGCAGTTCTTC; CDR3 protein: CANSPLAGGRYNEQFF
V gene: TRBV5-1; clone size: .; J gene: TRBJ2-1; D gene: TRBD1; CDR3 DNA: TGCGCCAGCAGCCTACAGGGGGGAACCTACAATGAGCAGTTCTTC; CDR3 protein: CASSLQGGTYNEQFF
V gene: TRBV7-9; clone size: .; J gene: TRBJ2-7; D gene: .; CDR3 DNA: TGTGCCAGCGCGCCGGACAGCCGCTACGAGCAGTACTTC; CDR3 protein: CASAPDSRYEQYF
V gene: TRBV20-1; clone size: .; J gene: TRBJ1-5; D gene: .; CDR3 DNA: TGCAGTGCTAGAGGGACTAGCAATCAGCCCCAGCATTTT; CDR3 protein: CSARGTSNQPQHF
V gene: TRBV20-1; clone size: many; J gene: TRBJ1-1; D gene: .; CDR3 DNA: TGCAGTGCCCCCACCAGGGGCGGTTTCACTGAAGCTTTCTTT; CDR3 protein: CSAPTRGGFTEAFF
V gene: TRBV20-1; clone size: many; J gene: TRBJ2-3; D gene: TRBD2; CDR3 DNA: TGCAGTGCCGGGACTAGCGGGACCCCAGATACGCAGTATTTT; CDR3 protein: CSAGTSGTPDTQYF
V gene: TRBV20-1; clone size: many; J gene: TRBJ2-7; D gene: TRBD1; CDR3 DNA: TGCAGTGCTAGAGATTCTTCCGGGACAGTAAGCTCCGAGCAGTACTTC; CDR3 protein: CSARDSSGTVSSEQYF
V gene: TRBV7-9; clone size: many; J gene: TRBJ1-4; D gene: .; CDR3 DNA: TGTGCCAGCAGCTCAGGAAAGTATGAAAAACTGTTTTTT; CDR3 protein: CASSSGKYEKLFF
V gene: TRBV7-2; clone size: .; J gene: TRBJ2-3; D gene: .; CDR3 DNA: TGTGCCAGCAGCCAGGAGGAGGTAGCCTCGTTT; CDR3 protein: CASSQEEVASF
V gene: TRBV15; clone size: many; J gene: TRBJ2-1; D gene: .; CDR3 DNA: TGTGCCACCAGCAAGTCCTTAGCGTTGAATGAGCAGTTCTTC; CDR3 protein: CATSKSLALNEQFF
V gene: TRBV20-1; clone size: .; J gene: TRBJ2-6; D gene: .; CDR3 DNA: TGCAGTGCTAGGCGGCAGGGCCTCTCTGGGGCCAACGTCCTGACTTTC; CDR3 protein: CSARRQGLSGANVLTF
V gene: TRBV7-8; clone size: many; J gene: TRBJ2-1; D gene: .; CDR3 DNA: TGTGCCAGCAGCTTAGAAGGGCAGGTCTCCTACAATGAGCAGTTCTTC; CDR3 protein: CASSLEGQVSYNEQFF
V gene: TRBV7-2; clone size: many; J gene: TRBJ1-1; D gene: TRBD1; CDR3 DNA: TGTGCCAGCAGCTTAGAACCAGGGGGGGATACTGAAGCTTTCTTT; CDR3 protein: CASSLEPGGDTEAFF
V gene: TRBV5-1; clone size: many; J gene: TRBJ2-3; D gene: .; CDR3 DNA: TGCGCCAGCAGCGGTGGGGGGACAGATACGCAGTATTTT; CDR3 protein: CASSGGGTDTQYF